The rows below give T cell receptor beta chains drawn from one sample of a study of sequential checkpoint blockade in melanoma. The repertoire was sequenced with immunoSEQ multiplex PCR; TCRdb's copy has only in-frame clones and lacks some. The sample includes fewer than 45,000 clones, approximately 90% of them seen just once. Sequenced material: CD8+ T cells sorted from blood (inferred from file names), taken from a patient given nivolumab and ipilimumab in sequence. The receptors originated from a human donor with melanoma. Both conserved end residues are part of each CDR3. D genes are given only for firm matches. The size of a clone is reported for some rows only, either as once, few or many, or as a class for expanded clones.

clone_size,j_call,v_call,cdr3_length,d_call,cdr3_nt,cdr3_aa
-,TRBJ2-2,TRBV5-1,13,TRBD2,TGCGCCAGCAGCTGGGGAGGGCCCGGGGAGCTGTTTTTT,CASSWGGPGELFF
once,TRBJ2-7,TRBV27,16,TRBD2,TGTGCCAGCAGTTTGCTATCGGGGGGATCCTCCTACGAGCAGTACTTC,CASSLLSGGSSYEQYF
-,TRBJ2-1,TRBV28,16,TRBD2,TGTGCCAGCAGTCCCCATCGGGGACTAGCCAGATTGGAGCAGTTCTTC,CASSPHRGLARLEQFF
-,TRBJ2-7,TRBV7-8,15,-,TGTGCCAGCAAATACGAAGTGACAGAATCCTACGAGCAGTACTTC,CASKYEVTESYEQYF
-,TRBJ1-4,TRBV18,14,-,TGTGCCAGCTCCTACGGCTGGGGAGAGGAAAAACTGTTTTTT,CASSYGWGEEKLFF
-,TRBJ2-7,TRBV7-6,18,TRBD2,TGTGCCAGCAGCTTAGTCCCCCCGACTAGCGGGAGTATCCACGAGCAGTACTTC,CASSLVPPTSGSIHEQYF
few,TRBJ2-1,TRBV4-2,14,TRBD2,TGTGCCAGCAGGCGACTAGCGGACTACAATGAGCAGTTCTTC,CASRRLADYNEQFF
-,TRBJ1-2,TRBV7-9,14,-,TGTGCCAGCAGCCCCACGGGGGGTGGCTATGGCTACACCTTC,CASSPTGGGYGYTF
once,TRBJ2-3,TRBV18,15,-,TGTGCCAGCTCGCCGCCGCGGGTTAGCACAGATACGCAGTATTTT,CASSPPRVSTDTQYF
few,TRBJ1-2,TRBV7-9,12,-,TGTGCCAGCAGCATATCAGGGTGGGGCTACACCTTC,CASSISGWGYTF
-,TRBJ1-2,TRBV19,11,-,TGTGCCAGTAGAGGGGCAGGTGGCTACACCTTC,CASRGAGGYTF
-,TRBJ1-5,TRBV19,16,-,TGTGCCAGTAGTCCGGGACAATCAGGGTGGCGTCAGCCCCAGCATTTT,CASSPGQSGWRQPQHF
-,TRBJ2-1,TRBV30,15,-,TGTGCCTGGAGTGTATCCCCGGGCTCCTACAATGAGCAGTTCTTC,CAWSVSPGSYNEQFF
-,TRBJ1-2,TRBV12-5,16,-,TGTGCTAGTGGTTTGGGGACCTATGGACAAGTTTATGGCTACACCTTC,CASGLGTYGQVYGYTF
-,TRBJ2-3,TRBV27,14,-,TGTGCCAGCAGTTTATTTGATAGGGGCCAGACGCAGTATTTT,CASSLFDRGQTQYF
-,TRBJ1-1,TRBV29-1,14,TRBD1,TGCAGCGTTTATAGGACAGGGCTGAACACTGAAGCTTTCTTT,CSVYRTGLNTEAFF
-,TRBJ2-7,TRBV27,14,-,TGTGCCAGCAGTCCCTACCGGGAGTTAGGCGAGCAGTACTTC,CASSPYRELGEQYF
-,TRBJ2-7,TRBV18,15,-,TGTGCCAGCTCACCACCTCCCGGGACAAGCTACGAGCAGTACTTC,CASSPPPGTSYEQYF
-,TRBJ2-1,TRBV7-6,15,TRBD2,TGTGCCAGCATGGGGCATTGGACTAGCGGGAATGAGCAGTTCTTC,CASMGHWTSGNEQFF
-,TRBJ1-1,TRBV28,15,-,TGTGCCAGCAGTTTACTCCACGGCGGGGTCACTGAAGCTTTCTTT,CASSLLHGGVTEAFF
-,TRBJ1-2,TRBV10-2,11,-,TGCGCCAGCAGTGCCGGGGAATACAACACCTTC,CASSAGEYNTF
-,TRBJ2-7,TRBV13,14,-,TGTGCCAGCAGCCCAAAGACAGGCTCCTACGAGCAGTACTTC,CASSPKTGSYEQYF
-,TRBJ2-5,TRBV5-4,15,TRBD2,TGTGCCAGCAGCTTTATCACTAGCGGAGCCACGACCCAGTACTTC,CASSFITSGATTQYF
-,TRBJ2-5,TRBV2,15,TRBD2,TGTGCCAGCAGTTCCTGGACTAGCGAACAAGAGACCCAGTACTTC,CASSSWTSEQETQYF
medium-sized,TRBJ1-2,TRBV5-4,13,TRBD1,TGTGCCAGCAGCGACAGGGGGAGTTATGGCTACACCTTC,CASSDRGSYGYTF
-,TRBJ1-1,TRBV28,13,-,TGTGCCAGCAGTCCCCAGATGAACACTGAAGCTTTCTTT,CASSPQMNTEAFF
-,TRBJ2-7,TRBV7-2,16,-,TGTGCCAGCAGCTTAGCCGTGGGGGTAAGGGGGTACGAGCAGTACTTC,CASSLAVGVRGYEQYF
-,TRBJ1-1,TRBV9,15,-,TGTGCCAGCAGCGTAACCGACAGGACGAACACTGAAGCTTTCTTT,CASSVTDRTNTEAFF
once,TRBJ2-1,TRBV27,14,-,TGTGCCAGCAGTCTACGAGGACAGTACAATGAGCAGTTCTTC,CASSLRGQYNEQFF
-,TRBJ2-5,TRBV6-6,13,-,TGTGCCAGCAGCCTTCGGGGGCAAGAGACCCAGTACTTC,CASSLRGQETQYF
-,TRBJ1-5,TRBV6-1,18,-,TGTGCCAGCAGTGAAGCGTTTTATGGGTGGAGGGAAAATCAGCCCCAGCATTTT,CASSEAFYGWRENQPQHF
once,TRBJ1-1,TRBV7-9,12,-,TGTGCCAGCAGCTTAGTCTGGCAGGAAGCTTTCTTT,CASSLVWQEAFF
-,TRBJ2-3,TRBV4-3,16,TRBD1,TGCGCCAGCAGCCAAGACCGGACAGGGCCCACAGATACGCAGTATTTT,CASSQDRTGPTDTQYF
-,TRBJ1-2,TRBV19,15,-,TGTGCCAGTAGTACATGGGCAGGGGAAACGGAAGGCTACACCTTC,CASSTWAGETEGYTF
-,TRBJ2-7,TRBV28,14,TRBD2,TGTGCCAGCAGTTTCGGACTAGGAACCTACGAGCAGTACTTC,CASSFGLGTYEQYF
-,TRBJ2-3,TRBV5-5,18,TRBD2,TGTGCCAGCAGCCTGGGGCTAGCGGGAGGCCCCGTCACAGATACGCAGTATTTT,CASSLGLAGGPVTDTQYF
-,TRBJ1-3,TRBV13,17,-,TGTGCCAGCAGCTTAGGTCCCATAGACAGTTCTGGAAACACCATATATTTT,CASSLGPIDSSGNTIYF
-,TRBJ2-7,TRBV6-5,14,-,TGTGCCAGCAGTTACGGGCAGGGCCCCTACGAGCAGTACTTC,CASSYGQGPYEQYF
once,TRBJ1-4,TRBV4-1,16,-,TGCGCCAGCAGCCAGGGGACACTCGCAACTAATGAAAAACTGTTTTTT,CASSQGTLATNEKLFF
-,TRBJ2-5,TRBV6-5,16,-,TGTGCCAGCAGTTACCACCCTAGGGACAAACAAGAGACCCAGTACTTC,CASSYHPRDKQETQYF
-,TRBJ2-7,TRBV5-4,16,TRBD2,TGTGCCAGCAGCTTAGGAGGCGGGAGGGGCTCCTACGAGCAGTACTTC,CASSLGGGRGSYEQYF
-,TRBJ2-3,TRBV19,15,TRBD2,TGTGCCAGTAGTGCGGGACTAGCGGTCACAGATACGCAGTATTTT,CASSAGLAVTDTQYF
-,TRBJ2-1,TRBV5-6,13,-,TGTGCCAGCGCAGGGACTTTTAGCAGTGAGCAGTTCTTC,CASAGTFSSEQFF
-,TRBJ2-6,TRBV19,19,TRBD1,TGTGCCAGTAGTATAGTATTTCCCGGGACAGGGGTAGGGGCCAACGTCCTGACTTTC,CASSIVFPGTGVGANVLTF
-,TRBJ1-3,TRBV7-9,13,TRBD1,TGTGCCAAACAGACAGGGACGGGAAACACCATATATTTT,CAKQTGTGNTIYF